This TCR beta chain was retrieved from a study of radiotherapy plus CTLA-4 blockade in lung cancer. Study outcomes and limitations: Together with interferon-beta, which increased in serum after radiation, early dynamic changes in blood T cell clones were reportedly the best predictors of response. Tumor-origin TCR clones grew in blood after radiotherapy plus ipilimumab.

CDR1 and CDR2 from the germline V gene are SGHNT and YYREEE (reference sequence). Trimming cost V 4 bases and J 3 bases, with 17 bases left between them. The CDR3 is 15 residues long. As concerns this clone: Its antigen remains unknown.

Using immunoSEQ multiplex PCR, the repertoire was profiled, and TCRdb retains in-frame clones only, with some absent. This sample has 58,000 or so clones, with around 85% found just once. The receptor was isolated from a human donor with non-small cell lung cancer who had a complete response to radiotherapy plus ipilimumab. The source material was peripheral blood, sampled from a patient treated with radiotherapy plus ipilimumab. V and J are TRBV5-4 and TRBJ2-7, with TRBD2 as a possible D gene (6 bases). The CDR3 region has the DNA TGTGCCAGCAGCCCGGCGGGGATCGCTGGCTACGAGCAGTACTTC. The encoded protein is CASSPAGIAGYEQYF.